This entry describes one TCR beta chain. The data derive from a study of graft-versus-host responses after intestinal transplantation. Whole-study context: Recipients were all induced with anti-thymocyte globulin, then given tacrolimus and steroids for around three years.

Trimming removed 0 bases at V and 3 bases at J, with 4 bases between. The CDR3 extends over 13 amino acids. Germline V gene sequence: CDR1 SGHNT, CDR2 YYREEE (reference sequence). Profiled with immunoSEQ multiplex PCR; TCRdb holds only in-frame clones, not every one. The data show roughly 40,000 clones, roughly nine tenths seen once. The genes are TRBV5-4 and TRBJ1-5; D is unresolved. The sample in question was PBMCs, obtained around 320 days after intestinal transplant. The TCR was taken from a human patient who received an intestinal transplant, so some T cells may come from the graft donor. The CDR3 sequence: CASSLGDNQPQHF. In DNA form, the CDR3 reads TGTGCCAGCAGCTTGGGGGACAATCAGCCCCAGCATTTT.